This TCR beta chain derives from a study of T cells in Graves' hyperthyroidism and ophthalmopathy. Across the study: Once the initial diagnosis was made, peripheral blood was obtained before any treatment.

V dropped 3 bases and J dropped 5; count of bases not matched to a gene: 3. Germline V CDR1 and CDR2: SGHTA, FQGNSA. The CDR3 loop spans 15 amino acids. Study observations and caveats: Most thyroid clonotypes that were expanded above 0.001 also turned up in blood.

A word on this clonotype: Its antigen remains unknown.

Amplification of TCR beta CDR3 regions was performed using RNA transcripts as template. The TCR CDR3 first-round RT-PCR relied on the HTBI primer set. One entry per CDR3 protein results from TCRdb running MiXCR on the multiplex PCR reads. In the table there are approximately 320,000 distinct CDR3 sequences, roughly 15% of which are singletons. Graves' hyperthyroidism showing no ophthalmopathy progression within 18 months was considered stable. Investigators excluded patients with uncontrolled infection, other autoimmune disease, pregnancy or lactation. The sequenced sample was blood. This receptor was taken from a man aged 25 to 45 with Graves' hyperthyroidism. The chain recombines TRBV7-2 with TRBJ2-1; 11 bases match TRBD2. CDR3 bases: TGTGCCAGCAGCTTTAGCGGGAGGGGTAACAATGAGCAGTTCTTC. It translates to CASSFSGRGNNEQFF.